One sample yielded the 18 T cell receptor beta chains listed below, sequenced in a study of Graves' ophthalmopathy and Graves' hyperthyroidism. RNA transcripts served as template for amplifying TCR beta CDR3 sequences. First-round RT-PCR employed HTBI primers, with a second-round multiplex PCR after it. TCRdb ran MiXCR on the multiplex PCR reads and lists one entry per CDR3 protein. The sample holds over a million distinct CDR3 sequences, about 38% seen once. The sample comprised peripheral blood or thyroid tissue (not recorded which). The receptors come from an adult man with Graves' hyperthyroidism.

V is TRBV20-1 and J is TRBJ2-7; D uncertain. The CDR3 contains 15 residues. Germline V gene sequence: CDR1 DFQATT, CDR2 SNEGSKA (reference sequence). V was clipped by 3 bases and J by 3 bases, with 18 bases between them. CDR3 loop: CSASARRTLGYEQYF. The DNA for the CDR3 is TGCAGTGCTAGTGCCCGTAGGACGTTGGGCTACGAGCAGTACTTC.

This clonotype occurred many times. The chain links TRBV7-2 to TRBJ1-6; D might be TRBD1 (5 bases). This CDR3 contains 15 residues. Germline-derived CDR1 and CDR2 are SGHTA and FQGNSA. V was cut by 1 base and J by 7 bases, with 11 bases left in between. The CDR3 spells CASSLEGYRNSPLHF. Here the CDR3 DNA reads TGTGCCAGCAGCTTAGAGGGGTATCGGAATTCACCCCTCCACTTT.

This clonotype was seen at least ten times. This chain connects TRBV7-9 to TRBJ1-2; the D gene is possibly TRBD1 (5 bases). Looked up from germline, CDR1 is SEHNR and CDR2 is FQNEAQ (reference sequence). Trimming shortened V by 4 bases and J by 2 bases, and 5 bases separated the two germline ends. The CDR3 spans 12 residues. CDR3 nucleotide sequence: TGTGCCAGCAGCTGGGACAACTATGGCTACACCTTC. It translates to CASSWDNYGYTF.

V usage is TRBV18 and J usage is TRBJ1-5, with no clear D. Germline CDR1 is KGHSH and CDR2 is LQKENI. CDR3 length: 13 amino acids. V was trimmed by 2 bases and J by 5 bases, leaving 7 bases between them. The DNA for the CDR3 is TGTGCCAGCTCACCAACACAAGATCAGCCCCAGCATTTT. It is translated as CASSPTQDQPQHF.

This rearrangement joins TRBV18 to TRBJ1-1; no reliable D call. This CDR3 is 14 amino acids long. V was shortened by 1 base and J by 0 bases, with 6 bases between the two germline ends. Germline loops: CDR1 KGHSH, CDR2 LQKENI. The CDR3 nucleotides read TGTGCCAGCTCACCACTAGACTTGAACACTGAAGCTTTCTTT. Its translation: CASSPLDLNTEAFF.

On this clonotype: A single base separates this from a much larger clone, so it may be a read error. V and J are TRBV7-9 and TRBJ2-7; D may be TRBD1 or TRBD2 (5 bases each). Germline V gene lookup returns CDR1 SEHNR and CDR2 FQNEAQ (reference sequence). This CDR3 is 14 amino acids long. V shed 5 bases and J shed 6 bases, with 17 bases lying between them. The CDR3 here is CASSLRGAEGEQYF. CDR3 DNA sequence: TGTGCCAGCAGCCTTAGAGGGGCAGAGGGCGAGCAGTACTTC.

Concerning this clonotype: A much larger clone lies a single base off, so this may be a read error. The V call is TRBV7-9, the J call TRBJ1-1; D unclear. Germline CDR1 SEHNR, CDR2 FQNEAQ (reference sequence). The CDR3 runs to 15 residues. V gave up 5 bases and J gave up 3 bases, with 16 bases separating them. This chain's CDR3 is CASSPTVPVDTEAFF. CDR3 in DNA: TGTGCCAGCAGCCCAACGGTGCCTGTGGACACTGAAGCTTTCTTT.

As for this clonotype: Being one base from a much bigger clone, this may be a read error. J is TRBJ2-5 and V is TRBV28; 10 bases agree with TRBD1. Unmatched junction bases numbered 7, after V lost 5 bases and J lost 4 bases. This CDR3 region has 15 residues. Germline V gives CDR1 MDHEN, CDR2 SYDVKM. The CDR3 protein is CASSLETGGAETQYF. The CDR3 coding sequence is TGTGCCAGCAGTCTCGAGACAGGGGGCGCAGAGACCCAGTACTTC. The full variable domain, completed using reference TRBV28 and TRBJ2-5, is DVKVTQSSRYLVKRTGEKVFLECVQDMDHENMFWYRQDPGLGLRLIYFSYDVKMKEKGDIPEGYSVSREKKERFSLILESASTNQTSMYLCASSLETGGAETQYFGPGTRLLVL.

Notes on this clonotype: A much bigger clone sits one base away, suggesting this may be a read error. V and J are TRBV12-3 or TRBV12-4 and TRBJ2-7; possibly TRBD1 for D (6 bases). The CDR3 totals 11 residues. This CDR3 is CASGGIDEQHF. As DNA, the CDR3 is TGTGCCAGCGGGGGCATCGACGAGCAGCACTTC.

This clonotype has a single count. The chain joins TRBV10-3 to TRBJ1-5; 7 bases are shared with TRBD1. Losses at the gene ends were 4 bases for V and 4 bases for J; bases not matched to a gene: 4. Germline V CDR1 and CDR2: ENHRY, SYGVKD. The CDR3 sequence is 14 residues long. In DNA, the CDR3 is TGTGCCATCAGTGGACAGGGCGCAAATCAGCCCCAGCATTTT. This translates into CAISGQGANQPQHF.

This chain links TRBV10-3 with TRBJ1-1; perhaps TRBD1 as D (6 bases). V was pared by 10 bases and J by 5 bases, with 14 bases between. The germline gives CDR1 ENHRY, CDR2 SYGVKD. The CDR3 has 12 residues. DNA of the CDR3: TGTGCCAGCAAAAGGGGGAGGACTGAAGCTTTCTTT. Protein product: CASKRGRTEAFF.

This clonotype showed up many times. The CDR3 is CSANPGSNSPLHF. For the CDR3, the DNA is TGCAGTGCTAACCCAGGGAGTAATTCACCCCTCCACTTT. The J gene is TRBJ1-6, the V gene TRBV20-1; TRBD1 might be the D (5 bases). The CDR3 has 13 residues. V shed 4 bases and J shed 6 bases, with 10 bases lying between them. CDR1 and CDR2 from the germline V gene are DFQATT and SNEGSKA (reference sequence).

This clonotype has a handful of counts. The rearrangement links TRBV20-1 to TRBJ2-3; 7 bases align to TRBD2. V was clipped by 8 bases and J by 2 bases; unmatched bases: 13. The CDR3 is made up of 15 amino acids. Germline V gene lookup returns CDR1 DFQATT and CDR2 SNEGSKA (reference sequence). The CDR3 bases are TGCAGTACAGTGCTCGGCGGGAGATTCACAGATACGCAGTATTTT. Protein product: CSTVLGGRFTDTQYF.

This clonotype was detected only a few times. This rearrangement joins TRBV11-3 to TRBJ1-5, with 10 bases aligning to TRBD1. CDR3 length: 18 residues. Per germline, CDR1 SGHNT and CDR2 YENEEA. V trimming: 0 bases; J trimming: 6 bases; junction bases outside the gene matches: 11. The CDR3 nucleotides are TGTGCCAGCAGCTTAGATACGCCCGGGACAGGGGTGGGTCAGCCCCAGCATTTT. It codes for CASSLDTPGTGVGQPQHF.

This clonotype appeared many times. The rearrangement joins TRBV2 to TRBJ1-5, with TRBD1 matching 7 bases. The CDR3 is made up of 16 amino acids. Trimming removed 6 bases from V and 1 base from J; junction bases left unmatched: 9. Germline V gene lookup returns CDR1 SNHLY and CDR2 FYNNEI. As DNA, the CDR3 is TGTGCCAGCAGAACCGGGACAGCTTCAAGCAATCAGCCCCAGCATTTT. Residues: CASRTGTASSNQPQHF.

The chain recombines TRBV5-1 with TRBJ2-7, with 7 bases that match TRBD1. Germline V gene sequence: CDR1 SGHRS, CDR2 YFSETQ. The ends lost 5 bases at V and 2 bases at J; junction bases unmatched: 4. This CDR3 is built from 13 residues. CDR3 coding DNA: TGCGCCAGCAGTGGACAGGACACCTACGAGCAGTACTTC. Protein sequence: CASSGQDTYEQYF.

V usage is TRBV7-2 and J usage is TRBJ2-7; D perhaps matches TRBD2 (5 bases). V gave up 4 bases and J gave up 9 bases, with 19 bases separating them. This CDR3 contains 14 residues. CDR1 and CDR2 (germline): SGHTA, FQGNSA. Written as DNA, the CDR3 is TGTGCCAGCAGCTCCCGGACGCACCGCGGGCGGCAGTACTTC. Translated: CASSSRTHRGRQYF.

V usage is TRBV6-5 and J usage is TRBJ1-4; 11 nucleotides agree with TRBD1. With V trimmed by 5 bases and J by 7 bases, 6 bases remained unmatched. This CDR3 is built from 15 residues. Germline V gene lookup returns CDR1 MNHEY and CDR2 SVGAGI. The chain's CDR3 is CASSNAGQGGEKLFF. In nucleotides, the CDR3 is TGTGCCAGCAGTAACGCGGGACAGGGGGGTGAAAAACTGTTTTTT.